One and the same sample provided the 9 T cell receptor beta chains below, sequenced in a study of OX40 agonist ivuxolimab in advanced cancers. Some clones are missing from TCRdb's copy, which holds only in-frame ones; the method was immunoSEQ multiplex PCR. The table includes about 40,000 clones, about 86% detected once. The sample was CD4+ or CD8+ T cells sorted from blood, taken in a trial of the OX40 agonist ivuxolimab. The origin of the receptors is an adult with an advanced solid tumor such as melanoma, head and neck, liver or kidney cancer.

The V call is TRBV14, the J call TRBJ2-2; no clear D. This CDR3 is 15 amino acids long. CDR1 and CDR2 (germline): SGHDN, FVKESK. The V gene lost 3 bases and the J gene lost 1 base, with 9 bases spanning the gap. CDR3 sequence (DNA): TGTGCCAGCAGCCAGGTGGGATTGAACACCGGGGAGCTGTTTTTT. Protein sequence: CASSQVGLNTGELFF.

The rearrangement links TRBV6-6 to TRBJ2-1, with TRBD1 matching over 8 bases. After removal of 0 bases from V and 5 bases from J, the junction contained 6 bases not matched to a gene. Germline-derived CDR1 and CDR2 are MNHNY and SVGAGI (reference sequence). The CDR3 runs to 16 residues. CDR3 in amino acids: CASSYSFRTGNNEQFF. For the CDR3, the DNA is TGTGCCAGCAGTTACTCCTTTAGGACAGGGAACAATGAGCAGTTCTTC.

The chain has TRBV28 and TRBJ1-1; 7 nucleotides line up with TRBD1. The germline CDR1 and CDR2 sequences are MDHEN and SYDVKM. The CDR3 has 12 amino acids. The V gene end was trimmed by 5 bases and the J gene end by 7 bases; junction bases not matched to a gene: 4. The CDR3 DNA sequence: TGTGCCAGCAGTCCCGGACAGGTTGAAGCTTTCTTT. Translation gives CASSPGQVEAFF.

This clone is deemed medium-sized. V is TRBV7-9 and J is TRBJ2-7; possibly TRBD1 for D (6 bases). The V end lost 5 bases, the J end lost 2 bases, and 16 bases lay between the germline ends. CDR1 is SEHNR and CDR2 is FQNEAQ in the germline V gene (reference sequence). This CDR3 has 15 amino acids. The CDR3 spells CASSPTRTATYEQYV. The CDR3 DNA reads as TGTGCCAGCAGCCCTACCCGGACAGCCACCTACGAGCAGTACGTC.

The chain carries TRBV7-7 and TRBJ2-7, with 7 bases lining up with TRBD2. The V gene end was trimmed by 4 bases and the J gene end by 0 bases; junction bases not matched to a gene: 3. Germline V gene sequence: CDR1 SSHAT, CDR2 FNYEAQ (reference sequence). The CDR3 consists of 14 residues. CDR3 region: CASSSTSLSYEQYV. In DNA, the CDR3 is TGTGCCAGCAGCTCGACTAGCCTCTCCTACGAGCAGTACGTC.

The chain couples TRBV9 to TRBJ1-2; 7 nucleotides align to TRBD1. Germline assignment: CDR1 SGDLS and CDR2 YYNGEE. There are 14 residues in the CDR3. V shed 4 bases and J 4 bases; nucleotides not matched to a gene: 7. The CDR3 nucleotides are TGTGCCAGCAGCACCGGACAGGACCCCTATGGCTACACCTTC. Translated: CASSTGQDPYGYTF.

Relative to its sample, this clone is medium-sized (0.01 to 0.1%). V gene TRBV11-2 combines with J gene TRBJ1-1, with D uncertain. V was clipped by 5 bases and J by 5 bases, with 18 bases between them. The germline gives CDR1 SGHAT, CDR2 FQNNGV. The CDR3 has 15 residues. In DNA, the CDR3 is TGTGCCAGCAGCGGCACTATCGGACCGGGAACTGAAGCTTTCTTT. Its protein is CASSGTIGPGTEAFF.

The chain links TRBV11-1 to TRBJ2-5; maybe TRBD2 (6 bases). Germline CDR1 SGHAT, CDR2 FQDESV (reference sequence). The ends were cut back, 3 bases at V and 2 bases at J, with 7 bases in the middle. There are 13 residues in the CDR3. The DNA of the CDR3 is TGTGCCAGCAGCTTTGGGGGGCAAGAGACCCAGTACTTC. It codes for CASSFGGQETQYF.

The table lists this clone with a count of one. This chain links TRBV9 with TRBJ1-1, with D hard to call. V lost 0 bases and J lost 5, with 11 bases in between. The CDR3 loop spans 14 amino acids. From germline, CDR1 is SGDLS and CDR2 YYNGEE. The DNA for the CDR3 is TGTGCCAGCAGCGTAGAGGGTGGGGAGACTGAAGCTTTCTTT. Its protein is CASSVEGGETEAFF. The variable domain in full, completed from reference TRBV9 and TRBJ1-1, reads DSGVTQTPKHLITATGQRVTLRCSPRSGDLSVYWYQQSLDQGLQFLIQYYNGEERAKGNILERFSAQQFPDLHSELNLSSLELGDSALYFCASSVEGGETEAFFGQGTRLTVV.